These T cell receptor beta chains were read from a single sample in a study of glioma-infiltrating T cells. TCRdb re-called the multiplex PCR reads with MiXCR, one entry per CDR3 protein. The table shows around 100,000 distinct CDR3 sequences, with around 28% occurring only once. What was sequenced was glioma tissue, nonneoplastic brain tissue, or PBMCs (not recorded which). Receptor source: a human donor with low-grade glioma or glioblastoma, undergoing nonglioma brain surgery, or in good health (not recorded which). CDR3s include the opening cysteine and the closing phenylalanine or tryptophan. A D gene is named only where the DNA matches it firmly. Clone sizes are given selectively: once, few, many, or a class where the clone is expanded.

v_gene: TRBV4-1; abundance: .; d_gene: TRBD1; j_gene: TRBJ2-7; CDR3nt: TGCGCCAGCAGCCAACGACAGGGTAGATACGAGCAGCACTTC; CDR3aa: CASSQRQGRYEQHF
v_gene: TRBV14; abundance: many; d_gene: .; j_gene: TRBJ1-1; CDR3nt: TGTGCCAGCACTACGAACCTGAACACTGAAGCTTTCTTT; CDR3aa: CASTTNLNTEAFF
v_gene: TRBV12-3/TRBV12-4; abundance: many; d_gene: TRBD2; j_gene: TRBJ2-3; CDR3nt: TGTGCCAGCACCCCATTTGAGCGGGGACCAGATACGCAGTATTTT; CDR3aa: CASTPFERGPDTQYF
v_gene: TRBV24-1; abundance: many; d_gene: TRBD1; j_gene: TRBJ2-5; CDR3nt: TGTGCCACCAGTGAGCCTTCAGGGGGCAGGGGTTTTGAGACCCAGTACTTC; CDR3aa: CATSEPSGGRGFETQYF
v_gene: TRBV5-6; abundance: .; d_gene: .; j_gene: TRBJ1-2; CDR3nt: TGTGCCAGCAGCTTGCCGGGATCCTACACCTTC; CDR3aa: CASSLPGSYTF
v_gene: TRBV12-3/TRBV12-4; abundance: .; d_gene: .; j_gene: TRBJ1-5; CDR3nt: TGTGCCAGCAGTGTAGCCGACAGGTGGAAGAGCAATCAGCCCCAGCATTTT; CDR3aa: CASSVADRWKSNQPQHF
v_gene: TRBV5-1; abundance: many; d_gene: TRBD1; j_gene: TRBJ1-6; CDR3nt: TGCGCCAGCACCGCTGGGACAGGGAGCTCACCCCTCCACTTT; CDR3aa: CASTAGTGSSPLHF
v_gene: TRBV7-2; abundance: .; d_gene: .; j_gene: TRBJ1-2; CDR3nt: TGTGCCAGCAGGTCGAAAGAGGACTTCTATGGCTACAACTTC; CDR3aa: CASRSKEDFYGYNF
v_gene: TRBV18; abundance: many; d_gene: .; j_gene: TRBJ1-1; CDR3nt: TGTGCCAGCTCACCGGGAGCAGATGCTTTCTTT; CDR3aa: CASSPGADAFF
v_gene: TRBV6-2/TRBV6-3; abundance: few; d_gene: .; j_gene: TRBJ2-7; CDR3nt: TGTGCCAGCAGAACTCATACGGAAGGCTCCTACGAGCAGTACTTC; CDR3aa: CASRTHTEGSYEQYF
v_gene: TRBV27; abundance: many; d_gene: .; j_gene: TRBJ1-1; CDR3nt: TGTGCCAGCAGTCCCGGACTGACGAACACTGAAGCTTTCTTT; CDR3aa: CASSPGLTNTEAFF
v_gene: TRBV28; abundance: many; d_gene: .; j_gene: TRBJ2-7; CDR3nt: TGTGCCACCAAACCCCGGATAGGCTACGAGCAGTACTTC; CDR3aa: CATKPRIGYEQYF
v_gene: TRBV6-2/TRBV6-3; abundance: many; d_gene: .; j_gene: TRBJ2-3; CDR3nt: TGTGCCAGCAGTTGGGACGGCACCGATACGCAGTATTTT; CDR3aa: CASSWDGTDTQYF
v_gene: TRBV12-3/TRBV12-4; abundance: many; d_gene: .; j_gene: TRBJ2-5; CDR3nt: TGTGCCAGCAGTCGGAGAGGGACTCTACAAGAGACCCAGTACTTC; CDR3aa: CASSRRGTLQETQYF
v_gene: TRBV29-1; abundance: .; d_gene: .; j_gene: TRBJ1-5; CDR3nt: TGCAGCGTTGCCAGGGCAAGCAATCAGCCCCAGCATTTT; CDR3aa: CSVARASNQPQHF
v_gene: TRBV27; abundance: many; d_gene: .; j_gene: TRBJ2-5; CDR3nt: TGTGCCAGCAGAACCGGACAGCAAGAGACCCAGTACTTC; CDR3aa: CASRTGQQETQYF
v_gene: TRBV20-1; abundance: many; d_gene: TRBD1; j_gene: TRBJ1-2; CDR3nt: TGCAGTGCTGGGAGACAGGGGGGAGGTAATGGCTACACCTTC; CDR3aa: CSAGRQGGGNGYTF
v_gene: TRBV7-2; abundance: many; d_gene: .; j_gene: TRBJ1-5; CDR3nt: TGTGCCAGCAGCTTAGATTGGGACAGCAATCAGCCCCAGCATTTT; CDR3aa: CASSLDWDSNQPQHF
v_gene: TRBV28; abundance: many; d_gene: .; j_gene: TRBJ1-3; CDR3nt: TGTGCCAGCAGTTTAGGGGGGAACGGAAACACCATATATTTT; CDR3aa: CASSLGGNGNTIYF
v_gene: TRBV3-1; abundance: few; d_gene: .; j_gene: TRBJ2-7; CDR3nt: TGTGCCAGCAGCCAAACTCCCGCAGATTACTCCTACGAGCAGTACTTC; CDR3aa: CASSQTPADYSYEQYF
v_gene: TRBV28; abundance: .; d_gene: .; j_gene: TRBJ2-7; CDR3nt: TGTGCCAGCAGTTTATATGAGACAGGGAGGTACGAGCAGTACTTC; CDR3aa: CASSLYETGRYEQYF
v_gene: TRBV30; abundance: few; d_gene: .; j_gene: TRBJ2-5; CDR3nt: TGTGCCTGGAGTGCTTCCATCACAGAGACCCAGTACTTC; CDR3aa: CAWSASITETQYF
v_gene: TRBV27; abundance: many; d_gene: .; j_gene: TRBJ2-7; CDR3nt: TGTGCCAGCACCGCGGGTCTTCGCCTCTACGAGCAGTACTTC; CDR3aa: CASTAGLRLYEQYF
v_gene: TRBV27; abundance: many; d_gene: .; j_gene: TRBJ2-7; CDR3nt: TGTGCCAGCAGTTTTAGGCAGGGTTCCCACGAGCAGTACTTC; CDR3aa: CASSFRQGSHEQYF
v_gene: TRBV6-1; abundance: many; d_gene: .; j_gene: TRBJ1-1; CDR3nt: TGTGCCAGCAAAGTATCGGGGAACACTGAAGCTTTCTTT; CDR3aa: CASKVSGNTEAFF
v_gene: TRBV14; abundance: .; d_gene: TRBD2; j_gene: TRBJ2-1; CDR3nt: TGTGCCAGCAGAGGACTAGCGGGTCTGGATGAGCAGTTCTTC; CDR3aa: CASRGLAGLDEQFF
v_gene: TRBV4-2; abundance: .; d_gene: .; j_gene: TRBJ1-1; CDR3nt: TGTGCCAGCAGCTCCCTGGCTGCCGTGGGTCGATTGGGCACTGAAGCTTTCTTT; CDR3aa: CASSSLAAVGRLGTEAFF
v_gene: TRBV5-4; abundance: .; d_gene: TRBD1; j_gene: TRBJ1-2; CDR3nt: TGTGCCAGCAGCTTCGGACAGGGGGCGAGAGGCTACACCTTC; CDR3aa: CASSFGQGARGYTF